These 30 T cell receptor beta chains originate from one sample sequenced in a study of untreated major depressive disorder. Study-wide findings and caveats: Depressed patients' CD4+ T cells carried increased TRBV05-01 (Vbeta 5.1) usage versus control CD4+ T cells.

The repertoire was sequenced with immunoSEQ multiplex PCR; TCRdb's copy has only in-frame clones and lacks some. This repertoire shows roughly 17,000 clones, roughly 90% found once; its top ten account for approximately 0.58%. Antigen specificity for these receptors is unknown. The sample taken for sequencing was CD4+ T cells from PBMCs. The receptor set was obtained from a woman in her thirties or forties with major depressive disorder.

This chain joins TRBV27 and TRBJ1-2; TRBD1 aligns across 7 bases. The CDR3 has 16 residues. Unmatched junction bases numbered 8, after V lost 0 bases and J lost 4 bases. Germline CDR1 is MNHEY and CDR2 is SMNVEV (reference sequence). In nucleotides, the CDR3 is TGTGCCAGCAGTTTATCGGTGAGGGGGCCCGGCTATGGCTACACCTTC. Translating gives CASSLSVRGPGYGYTF.

In this sample, this clone turned up a few times. The V and J genes are TRBV2 and TRBJ2-7; a possible D gene is TRBD2 (5 bases). Germline lookup yields CDR1 SNHLY and CDR2 FYNNEI. The CDR3 runs to 13 residues. Trimming shortened V by 1 base and J by 6 bases, and 10 bases separated the two germline ends. CDR3 nucleotides: TGTGCCAGCAGTGAAGTCCCAGGAGGCGAGCAGTACGTC. It specifies CASSEVPGGEQYV.

This sequence joins TRBV11-3 and TRBJ1-1, with TRBD1 identical over 7 bases. The CDR3 is made up of 15 amino acids. The germline V gene encodes CDR1 SGHNT and CDR2 YENEEA. Trimming cost V 5 bases and J 5 bases; bases outside gene matches: 11. In DNA form, the CDR3 reads TGTGCCAGCAGCCCCGACCCGACAGGGAGGACTGAAGCTTTCTTT. This translates into CASSPDPTGRTEAFF.

The table lists this clone with a few counts. This chain uses TRBV19 with TRBJ1-4; a possible D gene is TRBD1 (6 bases). The germline V gene encodes CDR1 LNHDA and CDR2 SQIVND (reference sequence). This CDR3 comprises 17 residues. The V gene lost 3 bases and the J gene lost 6 bases, with 20 bases spanning the gap. The CDR3 region is CASSMRLLGGRYEKLFF. CDR3 nucleotide sequence: TGTGCCAGTAGTATGCGGCTCTTGGGGGGGCGCTATGAAAAACTGTTTTTT. Full variable domain (remainder filled in from reference TRBV19 and TRBJ1-4): DGGITQSPKYLFRKEGQNVTLSCEQNLNHDAMYWYRQDPGQGLRLIYYSQIVNDFQKGDIAEGYSVSREKKESFPLTVTSAQKNPTAFYLCASSMRLLGGRYEKLFFGSGTQLSVL.

The V call is TRBV6-1, the J call TRBJ1-5, with a weak D call TRBD1 (5 bases). The CDR3 is 15 amino acids. Trimming took off 8 bases at V and 3 bases at J, with 17 bases between the two ends. Germline V gene data show CDR1 as MNHNS and CDR2 as SASEGT. The CDR3 DNA sequence: TGTGCCAGCGGGTATGACAGATTTCCCAATCAGCCCCAGCATTTT. Protein: CASGYDRFPNQPQHF.

This chain uses TRBV5-1 with TRBJ2-2, with D maybe TRBD2 (6 bases). The CDR3 has 16 amino acids. V was shortened by 3 bases and J by 3 bases, with 15 bases between the two germline ends. Germline loops: CDR1 SGHRS, CDR2 YFSETQ. CDR3 sequence: CASSSARLGDTGELFF. The CDR3 bases are TGCGCCAGCAGCTCCGCCCGACTAGGCGACACCGGGGAGCTGTTTTTT.

This clone was recorded once. This chain connects TRBV9 to TRBJ2-5; D might be TRBD1 or TRBD2, each matching 5 bases. Trimming took 4 bases from V and 1 from J, leaving 17 bases between them. Germline V gives CDR1 SGDLS, CDR2 YYNGEE. This CDR3 is built from 16 residues. The CDR3 sequence: CASSRASGTFQETQYF. The CDR3 DNA follows: TGTGCCAGCAGCCGCGCGTCAGGGACCTTCCAAGAGACCCAGTACTTC.

The rearrangement uses TRBV7-6 and TRBJ1-1; D not resolved. Trimming took off 5 bases at V and 4 bases at J, with 11 bases between the two ends. CDR1 and CDR2 (germline): SGHVS, FNYEAQ. This CDR3 spans 13 amino acids. The CDR3 nucleotides read TGTGCCAGCAGCCAGTCCCCCGGCACTGAAGCTTTCTTT. Its translation is CASSQSPGTEAFF.

The chain is built from TRBV2 and TRBJ2-6, with D unresolved. Deletions cut 6 bases from V and 0 bases from J, with 12 bases between. CDR3 length: 16 residues. Germline lookup yields CDR1 SNHLY and CDR2 FYNNEI. CDR3 DNA: TGTGCCAGCAGGCGAGTGGGTAGCTCTGGGGCCAACGTCCTGACTTTC. Amino acid sequence: CASRRVGSSGANVLTF.

J is TRBJ1-5 and V is TRBV5-1; 8 bases line up with TRBD1. Trimming took 4 bases from V and 0 from J; bases not matched to a gene: 9. This CDR3 has 17 amino acids. CDR1 is SGHRS, CDR2 YFSETQ, per germline. CDR3 loop: CASSVQGGPYSNQPQHF. Here the CDR3 DNA reads TGCGCCAGCAGCGTACAGGGGGGGCCTTATAGCAATCAGCCCCAGCATTTT.

The gene calls are TRBV7-2 and TRBJ2-7; 9 nucleotides line up with TRBD2. The CDR3 is 13 residues long. The germline gives CDR1 SGHTA, CDR2 FQGNSA. The CDR3 nucleotides are TGTGCCAGCAGCTCGACTAGCGGAGGAGCAGTACATGTC. Protein: CASSSTSGGAVHV.

The V and J genes are TRBV27 and TRBJ2-7; D unresolved. CDR3 size: 12 residues. V was cut by 6 bases and J by 6 bases, with 12 bases left in between. Germline CDR1 is MNHEY and CDR2 is SMNVEV (reference sequence). CDR3 coding DNA: TGTGCCAGCAGCCGAATCCCTTCCGAGCAGTACTTC. Translated: CASSRIPSEQYF.

V and J are TRBV5-1 and TRBJ2-4; 7 nucleotides align to TRBD1. This CDR3 comprises 14 residues. Germline V CDR1 and CDR2: SGHRS, YFSETQ. V shed 4 bases, J shed 8 bases, and the junction held 9 bases outside the gene matches. CDR3 region: CASSPGTARDIQYF. Written as DNA, the CDR3 is TGCGCCAGCAGCCCCGGGACAGCGAGGGACATTCAGTACTTC.

The CDR3 DNA sequence: TGCGCCAGCAGCTTGGAGGGCAGGGGGCAGGAGGAGCAGTTCTTC. Protein: CASSLEGRGQEEQFF. J is TRBJ2-1 and V is TRBV5-1; 8 bases fit TRBD1. V shed 0 bases and J 10 bases; nucleotides not matched to a gene: 9. Germline CDR1 and CDR2: SGHRS and YFSETQ. The CDR3 runs to 15 residues. Full variable domain (rest looked up from reference TRBV5-1 and TRBJ2-1): KAGVTQTPRYLIKTRGQQVTLSCSPISGHRSVSWYQQTPGQGLQFLFEYFSETQRNKGNFPGRFSGRQFSNSRSEMNVSTLELGDSALYLCASSLEGRGQEEQFFGPGTRLTVL.

V usage is TRBV4-1 and J usage is TRBJ2-3; TRBD2 matches at 11 bases. CDR3 length equals 16 residues. CDR1 and CDR2 (germline): MGHRA, YSYEKL. V was clipped by 5 bases and J by 2 bases; unmatched bases: 6. The CDR3 here is CASSVRLAGYTDTQYF. Written as DNA, the CDR3 is TGCGCCAGCAGCGTCCGACTAGCGGGATACACAGATACGCAGTATTTT.

V usage is TRBV9 and J usage is TRBJ2-3, with 9 bases matching TRBD1. The CDR3 loop spans 16 amino acids. Per germline, CDR1 SGDLS and CDR2 YYNGEE. V shed 2 bases and J 3 bases; nucleotides not matched to a gene: 7. CDR3 loop: CASSVKGGQGTDTQYF. Written as DNA, the CDR3 is TGTGCCAGCAGCGTCAAGGGGGGACAGGGTACAGATACGCAGTATTTT.

V usage is TRBV19 and J usage is TRBJ2-3, with 10 bases matching TRBD2. CDR3 size: 16 residues. Unmatched junction bases numbered 7, after V lost 7 bases and J lost 0 bases. The germline gives CDR1 LNHDA, CDR2 SQIVND (reference sequence). The CDR3 reads CASIRSSGGSTDTQYF. The DNA of the CDR3 is TGTGCCAGTATCCGGTCTAGCGGGGGAAGCACAGATACGCAGTATTTT.

The rearrangement links TRBV20-1 to TRBJ1-1, with no clear D. V was pared by 3 bases and J by 6 bases, with 8 bases between. The CDR3 is 11 amino acids. Germline V gives CDR1 DFQATT, CDR2 SNEGSKA (reference sequence). The CDR3 DNA follows: TGCAGTGCTAGTAAGGCAGCTGAAGCTTTCTTT. Encoded protein: CSASKAAEAFF.

The chain couples TRBV6-6 to TRBJ2-2, with D unresolved. From germline, CDR1 is MNHNY and CDR2 SVGAGI (reference sequence). The V and J ends lost 10 bases and 0 bases respectively, with 12 bases between them. CDR3 length equals 14 residues. The CDR3 bases are TGTGCCAACAGCTGGGATCCGAACACCGGGGAGCTGTTTTTT. Translation: CANSWDPNTGELFF.

The J gene is TRBJ1-5, the V gene TRBV27; 7 bases align to TRBD1. The CDR3 is 16 residues long. Germline V gives CDR1 MNHEY, CDR2 SMNVEV (reference sequence). The V segment lost 4 bases and the J segment 3 bases; nucleotides outside the gene matches: 9. As DNA, the CDR3 is TGTGCCAGCAGTTCCCCCAGACAGGGCGTCAATCAGCCCCAGCATTTT. As protein: CASSSPRQGVNQPQHF.

The genes are TRBV15 and TRBJ1-2, with unresolved D. The CDR3 is 15 amino acids. Trimming took off 4 bases at V and 5 bases at J, with 17 bases between the two ends. Germline loops: CDR1 LNHNV, CDR2 YYDKDF (reference sequence). The CDR3 sequence is CATSIGRQPGYGYTF. The CDR3, as DNA: TGTGCCACCAGCATCGGACGCCAACCAGGATATGGCTACACCTTC.

The chain uses TRBV4-1 and TRBJ1-4; no clear D gene. The CDR3 length is 18 residues. Germline-derived CDR1 and CDR2 are MGHRA and YSYEKL. Trimming removed 1 base at V and 0 bases at J, with 15 bases between. This chain's CDR3 is CASSQVPPPGTTNEKLFF. The CDR3, as DNA: TGCGCCAGCAGCCAAGTTCCCCCCCCGGGGACAACTAATGAAAAACTGTTTTTT.

The CDR3: CASSPIEGANYGYTF. The CDR3 DNA follows: TGTGCCAGCTCGCCCATTGAGGGAGCTAACTATGGCTACACCTTC. The V gene is TRBV18, the J gene TRBJ1-2; the D is unclear. The CDR3 runs to 15 residues. Germline V gives CDR1 KGHSH, CDR2 LQKENI. V was pared by 6 bases and J by 0 bases, with 14 bases between.

The chain recombines TRBV29-1 with TRBJ1-1; no reliable D call. There are 13 residues in the CDR3. V gave up 6 bases and J gave up 4 bases, with 15 bases separating them. Germline-derived CDR1 and CDR2 are SQVTM and ANQGSEA. CDR3 loop: CSVLLLEGTEAFF. CDR3 bases: TGCAGCGTCTTACTACTAGAGGGCACTGAAGCTTTCTTT.

This clone has a single count. CDR3 in DNA: TGTGCCAGCAGCCAAGAGTACCGGGGCACAAGCTCCTACAATGAGCAGTTCTTC. Amino acids: CASSQEYRGTSSYNEQFF. The chain is built from TRBV14 and TRBJ2-1; D may be TRBD1 or TRBD2 (5 bases each). From germline, CDR1 is SGHDN and CDR2 FVKESK. Trimming pared 0 bases from V and 0 bases from J, leaving 15 bases between. The CDR3 runs to 18 residues.

V gene TRBV30 combines with J gene TRBJ2-7, with unresolved D. Germline CDR1 GTSNPN, CDR2 SVGIG (reference sequence). V lost 2 bases to trimming and J lost 1 base, with 9 bases between them. CDR3 length: 13 residues. The CDR3 DNA reads as TGTGCCTGGAGTTTGCTGCGGTCCTACGAGCAGTACTTC. Encoded protein: CAWSLLRSYEQYF.

This rearrangement joins TRBV2 to TRBJ1-1; D is perhaps TRBD1 (5 bases). Germline loops: CDR1 SNHLY, CDR2 FYNNEI. This CDR3 has 13 amino acids. Trimming cost V 6 bases and J 7 bases, with 15 bases left between them. This CDR3 reads CASSLMGRGEAFF. In DNA, the CDR3 is TGTGCCAGCAGCCTCATGGGTAGGGGTGAAGCTTTCTTT.

This clone has only one observation. The V call is TRBV7-8, the J call TRBJ1-2, with a possible D match to TRBD1 (5 bases). Deletions cut 1 base from V and 3 bases from J, with 12 bases between. This CDR3 is built from 15 residues. The germline V gene encodes CDR1 SGHVS and CDR2 FQNEAQ. CDR3: CASSLDGGYDYGYTF. CDR3 nucleotide sequence: TGTGCCAGCAGCTTAGACGGGGGGTATGACTATGGCTACACCTTC.

The chain has TRBV9 and TRBJ1-1; no clear D gene. This CDR3 has 18 residues. Germline V CDR1 and CDR2: SGDLS, YYNGEE. V lost 2 bases, J lost 3 bases, and 23 bases lay in between. This chain's CDR3 is CASSVPTFQRVSDTEAFF. In nucleotides, the CDR3 is TGTGCCAGCAGCGTCCCCACATTTCAGCGGGTGAGTGACACTGAAGCTTTCTTT. Variable domain in full (rest from reference TRBV9 and TRBJ1-1): DSGVTQTPKHLITATGQRVTLRCSPRSGDLSVYWYQQSLDQGLQFLIQYYNGEERAKGNILERFSAQQFPDLHSELNLSSLELGDSALYFCASSVPTFQRVSDTEAFFGQGTRLTVV.

The rearrangement links TRBV5-4 to TRBJ1-1; 8 bases match TRBD1. Germline CDR1 reads SGHNT; CDR2 reads YYREEE (reference sequence). The CDR3 length is 14 residues. The V gene end was trimmed by 1 base and the J gene end by 1 base; junction bases not matched to a gene: 0. The CDR3 spells CASSLQGANTEAFF. DNA of the CDR3: TGTGCCAGCAGCTTGCAGGGGGCGAACACTGAAGCTTTCTTT.